A selection of T cell receptor beta chains follows, all from one sample in a study of cytomegalovirus exposure and HLA in healthy donors. Profiled with immunoSEQ multiplex PCR; TCRdb holds only in-frame clones, not every one. The sample lists about 150,000 clones, 79% occurring once. The sequencing input was PBMCs. Receptor source: a man aged 45-60 years in good health and CMV-seropositive. Each CDR3 is given with its conserved first and last residue. D genes are given only for firm matches. Rows may omit the clone size; those that give it use once, few, many or a size class.

v_call: TRBV18; j_call: TRBJ2-1; cdr3_length: 14; d_call: TRBD2; clone_size: -; cdr3_aa: CASSPGTSYNEQFF; cdr3_nt: TGTGCCAGCTCACCAGGGACTAGCTACAATGAGCAGTTCTTC
v_call: TRBV25-1; j_call: TRBJ2-5; cdr3_length: 14; d_call: TRBD1; clone_size: -; cdr3_aa: CASSRTGGGETQYF; cdr3_nt: TGTGCCAGCAGTCGGACAGGGGGCGGGGAGACCCAGTACTTC
v_call: TRBV30; j_call: TRBJ1-3; cdr3_length: 10; d_call: -; clone_size: -; cdr3_aa: CAWIGNTIYF; cdr3_nt: TGTGCCTGGATAGGAAACACCATATATTTT
v_call: TRBV19; j_call: TRBJ1-1; cdr3_length: 13; d_call: -; clone_size: -; cdr3_aa: CASTLGNLPEAFF; cdr3_nt: TGTGCCAGTACCCTCGGGAACCTTCCTGAAGCTTTCTTT
v_call: TRBV11-2; j_call: TRBJ2-2; cdr3_length: 14; d_call: TRBD1; clone_size: -; cdr3_aa: CASSRDRGHGELFF; cdr3_nt: TGTGCCAGCAGCCGGGACAGGGGCCACGGGGAGCTGTTTTTT
v_call: TRBV19; j_call: TRBJ2-7; cdr3_length: 14; d_call: TRBD2; clone_size: -; cdr3_aa: CASSMGLAAYEQYF; cdr3_nt: TGTGCCAGTAGTATGGGGCTAGCGGCCTACGAGCAGTACTTC
v_call: TRBV20-1; j_call: TRBJ2-1; cdr3_length: 11; d_call: -; clone_size: -; cdr3_aa: CSALPLNEQFF; cdr3_nt: TGCAGTGCCCTCCCCCTTAATGAGCAGTTCTTC
v_call: TRBV18; j_call: TRBJ2-3; cdr3_length: 17; d_call: TRBD2; clone_size: few; cdr3_aa: CASSSGLAGINTDTQYF; cdr3_nt: TGTGCCAGCTCATCGGGACTAGCGGGAATTAACACAGATACGCAGTATTTT
v_call: TRBV7-9; j_call: TRBJ1-1; cdr3_length: 14; d_call: -; clone_size: -; cdr3_aa: CASSLKGPGAEAFF; cdr3_nt: TGTGCCAGCAGCTTAAAGGGGCCGGGGGCTGAAGCTTTCTTT
v_call: TRBV5-1; j_call: TRBJ2-7; cdr3_length: 15; d_call: TRBD1; clone_size: once; cdr3_aa: CASSWSGQDLYEQYF; cdr3_nt: TGCGCCAGCAGCTGGTCGGGACAGGACCTCTACGAGCAGTACTTC
v_call: TRBV5-4; j_call: TRBJ1-1; cdr3_length: 14; d_call: -; clone_size: few; cdr3_aa: CASSLRGGNTEAFF; cdr3_nt: TGTGCCAGCAGCTTGCGGGGTGGTAACACTGAAGCTTTCTTT
v_call: TRBV10-3; j_call: TRBJ1-1; cdr3_length: 11; d_call: TRBD1; clone_size: -; cdr3_aa: CAISGDSGAFF; cdr3_nt: TGTGCCATCAGTGGGGACAGTGGAGCTTTCTTT
v_call: TRBV5-6; j_call: TRBJ2-2; cdr3_length: 19; d_call: TRBD2; clone_size: -; cdr3_aa: CASSLEGLAGGHGTGELFF; cdr3_nt: TGTGCCAGCAGCTTGGAGGGACTAGCGGGAGGGCATGGTACCGGGGAGCTGTTTTTT
v_call: TRBV4-2; j_call: TRBJ1-2; cdr3_length: 15; d_call: TRBD1; clone_size: -; cdr3_aa: CASSYDRASQYGYTF; cdr3_nt: TGTGCCAGCAGCTACGACAGGGCCTCCCAGTATGGCTACACCTTC
v_call: TRBV20-1; j_call: TRBJ2-5; cdr3_length: 11; d_call: -; clone_size: -; cdr3_aa: CSASPRETQYF; cdr3_nt: TGCAGTGCTAGTCCCCGGGAGACCCAGTACTTC
v_call: TRBV19; j_call: TRBJ2-1; cdr3_length: 15; d_call: TRBD2; clone_size: -; cdr3_aa: CASSIKLAPNAEQFF; cdr3_nt: TGTGCCAGTAGTATAAAACTAGCGCCTAACGCCGAGCAGTTCTTC
v_call: TRBV9; j_call: TRBJ2-1; cdr3_length: 16; d_call: TRBD2; clone_size: -; cdr3_aa: CASSPLAGGLNNEQFF; cdr3_nt: TGTGCCAGCAGCCCCCTAGCGGGAGGGCTTAATAATGAGCAGTTCTTC
v_call: TRBV28; j_call: TRBJ2-7; cdr3_length: 14; d_call: TRBD2; clone_size: -; cdr3_aa: CATRFATSFYEQYF; cdr3_nt: TGTGCCACCAGGTTCGCGACTAGCTTCTACGAGCAGTACTTC
v_call: TRBV28; j_call: TRBJ1-2; cdr3_length: 14; d_call: -; clone_size: -; cdr3_aa: CASSSALGAYGYTF; cdr3_nt: TGTGCCAGCAGTTCGGCTCTGGGGGCGTATGGCTACACCTTC
v_call: TRBV5-4; j_call: TRBJ1-4; cdr3_length: 16; d_call: -; clone_size: once; cdr3_aa: CASSTTTGTYPEKLFF; cdr3_nt: TGTGCCAGCAGCACGACCACAGGGACGTATCCTGAAAAACTGTTTTTT
v_call: TRBV30; j_call: TRBJ1-2; cdr3_length: 13; d_call: -; clone_size: few; cdr3_aa: CAWRTERNYGYTF; cdr3_nt: TGTGCCTGGAGGACAGAACGAAACTATGGCTACACCTTC
v_call: TRBV11-2; j_call: TRBJ2-7; cdr3_length: 15; d_call: -; clone_size: once; cdr3_aa: CASSLAPFGSYEQYF; cdr3_nt: TGTGCCAGCAGCTTAGCCCCTTTCGGGTCCTACGAGCAGTACTTC
v_call: TRBV5-1; j_call: TRBJ2-7; cdr3_length: 14; d_call: TRBD1; clone_size: -; cdr3_aa: CASRGGQDSYEQYF; cdr3_nt: TGCGCCAGCAGGGGTGGACAGGACTCCTACGAGCAGTACTTC
v_call: TRBV11-3; j_call: TRBJ1-5; cdr3_length: 15; d_call: -; clone_size: -; cdr3_aa: CASSLDSSGGQPQHF; cdr3_nt: TGTGCCAGCAGCTTAGACAGTTCAGGTGGTCAGCCCCAGCATTTT
v_call: TRBV18; j_call: TRBJ1-1; cdr3_length: 13; d_call: -; clone_size: few; cdr3_aa: CASSARGDTEAFF; cdr3_nt: TGTGCCAGCTCCGCCCGGGGGGACACTGAAGCTTTCTTT
v_call: TRBV7-2; j_call: TRBJ2-3; cdr3_length: 15; d_call: -; clone_size: -; cdr3_aa: CASSPGGGSTDTQYF; cdr3_nt: TGTGCCAGCAGCCCCGGGGGAGGATCCACAGATACGCAGTATTTT
v_call: TRBV2; j_call: TRBJ1-2; cdr3_length: 13; d_call: TRBD1; clone_size: -; cdr3_aa: CASRGQGGYGYTF; cdr3_nt: TGTGCCAGCAGAGGACAGGGTGGCTATGGCTACACCTTC
v_call: TRBV18; j_call: TRBJ1-1; cdr3_length: 14; d_call: -; clone_size: -; cdr3_aa: CASSPIRENTEAFF; cdr3_nt: TGTGCCAGCTCACCAATTCGGGAGAACACTGAAGCTTTCTTT
v_call: TRBV28; j_call: TRBJ1-5; cdr3_length: 14; d_call: TRBD1; clone_size: -; cdr3_aa: CASRSGQTNQPQHF; cdr3_nt: TGTGCCAGCAGGTCGGGACAGACTAATCAGCCCCAGCATTTT
v_call: TRBV7-3; j_call: TRBJ2-3; cdr3_length: 15; d_call: TRBD2; clone_size: once; cdr3_aa: CASSLMAGVADTQYF; cdr3_nt: TGTGCCAGCAGCCTCATGGCGGGAGTGGCAGATACGCAGTATTTT
v_call: TRBV6-1; j_call: TRBJ1-1; cdr3_length: 13; d_call: -; clone_size: -; cdr3_aa: CASSPGGGTEAFF; cdr3_nt: TGTGCCAGCAGTCCGGGGGGCGGCACTGAAGCTTTCTTT
v_call: TRBV28; j_call: TRBJ2-1; cdr3_length: 16; d_call: TRBD2; clone_size: -; cdr3_aa: CASSFGLAEFYNEQFF; cdr3_nt: TGTGCCAGCAGTTTCGGACTAGCGGAATTTTACAATGAGCAGTTCTTC
v_call: TRBV5-1; j_call: TRBJ1-1; cdr3_length: 14; d_call: -; clone_size: -; cdr3_aa: CASSFPGGNTEAFF; cdr3_nt: TGCGCCAGCAGCTTTCCCGGTGGGAACACTGAAGCTTTCTTT
v_call: TRBV11-3; j_call: TRBJ2-1; cdr3_length: 14; d_call: TRBD2; clone_size: -; cdr3_aa: CASSSGLSVNEQFF; cdr3_nt: TGTGCCAGCAGCTCGGGACTAAGTGTGAATGAGCAGTTCTTC
v_call: TRBV4-2; j_call: TRBJ1-5; cdr3_length: 17; d_call: TRBD1; clone_size: few; cdr3_aa: CASSLRTGGVKVQPQHF; cdr3_nt: TGTGCCAGCAGCCTTCGGACAGGGGGCGTAAAAGTTCAGCCCCAGCATTTT
v_call: TRBV12-5; j_call: TRBJ2-2; cdr3_length: 14; d_call: -; clone_size: -; cdr3_aa: CASGLAGGTGELFF; cdr3_nt: TGTGCTAGTGGTTTGGCAGGAGGTACCGGGGAGCTGTTTTTT
v_call: TRBV2; j_call: TRBJ2-5; cdr3_length: 16; d_call: -; clone_size: -; cdr3_aa: CASSEVWRGHQETQYF; cdr3_nt: TGTGCCAGCAGTGAGGTTTGGCGGGGCCACCAAGAGACCCAGTACTTC
v_call: TRBV4-2; j_call: TRBJ2-7; cdr3_length: 15; d_call: TRBD2; clone_size: -; cdr3_aa: CASSQALADTYEQYF; cdr3_nt: TGTGCCAGCAGCCAAGCGCTAGCGGACACCTACGAGCAGTACTTC
v_call: TRBV19; j_call: TRBJ2-5; cdr3_length: 13; d_call: -; clone_size: -; cdr3_aa: CASSVRDQETQYF; cdr3_nt: TGTGCCAGTAGCGTGAGGGACCAAGAGACCCAGTACTTC
v_call: TRBV7-9; j_call: TRBJ1-1; cdr3_length: 17; d_call: -; clone_size: few; cdr3_aa: CSSSHSFESYMNTEAFF; cdr3_nt: TGTTCCAGCAGCCACTCCTTCGAGTCCTATATGAACACTGAAGCTTTCTTT
v_call: TRBV2; j_call: TRBJ2-1; cdr3_length: 15; d_call: TRBD1; clone_size: -; cdr3_aa: CASSESGTGGNEQFF; cdr3_nt: TGTGCCAGCAGTGAGTCCGGGACAGGGGGGAATGAGCAGTTCTTC
v_call: TRBV7-8; j_call: TRBJ1-5; cdr3_length: 15; d_call: -; clone_size: -; cdr3_aa: CASSLSENRNQPQHF; cdr3_nt: TGTGCCAGCAGCTTGTCTGAGAACAGGAATCAGCCCCAGCATTTT